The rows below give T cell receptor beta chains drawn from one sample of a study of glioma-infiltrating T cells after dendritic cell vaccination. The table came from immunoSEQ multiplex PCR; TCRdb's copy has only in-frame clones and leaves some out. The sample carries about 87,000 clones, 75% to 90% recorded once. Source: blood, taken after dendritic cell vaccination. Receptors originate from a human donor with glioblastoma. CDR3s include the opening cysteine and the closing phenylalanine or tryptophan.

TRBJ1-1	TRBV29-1	CSVEVQGRYTEAFF
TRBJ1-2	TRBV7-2	CASSLVRTGLNYGYTF
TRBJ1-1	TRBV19	CASSTPGQGIPNTEAFF
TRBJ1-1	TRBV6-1	CASSEERWGTPEAFF
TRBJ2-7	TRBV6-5	CASSSTGTPYEQYF
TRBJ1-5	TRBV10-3	CAISESIGGNQPQHF
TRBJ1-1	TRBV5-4	CASSLAGTAKAFF
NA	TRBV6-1	CASTRGGYEQYF
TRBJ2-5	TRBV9	CASSVGDSGGIQETQYF
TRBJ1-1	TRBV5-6	CASSSRGRTEAFF
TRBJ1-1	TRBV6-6	CASQAGGRSIGTEAFF
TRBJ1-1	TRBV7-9	CASSRSAEAFF
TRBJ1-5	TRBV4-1	CASSPSERGQPQHF
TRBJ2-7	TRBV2	CASSLGTGSEQYF
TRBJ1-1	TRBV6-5	CASSYSTENTEAFF
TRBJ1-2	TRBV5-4	CASSPPGQGFHYGYTF
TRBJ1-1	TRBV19	CASSFRQGRNTEAFF
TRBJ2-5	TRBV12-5	CASGFEETQYF
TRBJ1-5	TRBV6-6	CASNDRANQPQHF
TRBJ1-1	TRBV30	CAWIPGGLNTEAFF
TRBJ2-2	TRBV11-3	CASSEGTVDGELFF
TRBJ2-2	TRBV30	CAWTRLANTGELFF
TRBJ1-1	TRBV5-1	CASNYGILPRGNTEAFF
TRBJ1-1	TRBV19	CASSISVNTEAFF
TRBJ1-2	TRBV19	CASSASGQLNYGYTF
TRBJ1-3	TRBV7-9	CASSSPGVGNTIYF
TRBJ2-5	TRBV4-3	CASSQDGSWETQYF
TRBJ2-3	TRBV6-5	CASCLAGSDTQYF
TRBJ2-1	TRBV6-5	CASSRDTNNEQFF
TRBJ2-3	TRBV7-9	CASSLATGTDTQYF
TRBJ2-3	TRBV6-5	CASSNLPTSTDTQYF
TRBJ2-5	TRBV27	CASSLSGGAQGETQYF
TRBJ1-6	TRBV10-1	CASSDSDRGNSPLHF
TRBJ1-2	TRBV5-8	CASSFGTGTANYGYTF
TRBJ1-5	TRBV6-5	CASSYSGGNQPQHF
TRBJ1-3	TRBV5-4	CASSLDESSGNTIYF
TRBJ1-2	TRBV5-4	CASSLEVTGSFGYTF
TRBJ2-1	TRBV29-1	CSVEETATYNEQFF
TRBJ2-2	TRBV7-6	CASSSFPTGQPGELFF
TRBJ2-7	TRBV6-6	CASSYSPGNQGEQYF
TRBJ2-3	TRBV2	CASSGIPGSTDTQYF
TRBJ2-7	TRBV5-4	CASSSQGSQNEQYF
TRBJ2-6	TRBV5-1	CASSLEDRGGGANVLTF
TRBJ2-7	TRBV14	CASSPGTGPEQYF
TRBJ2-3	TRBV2	CASSEGLAGQGTQYF
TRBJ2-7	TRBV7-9	CASSPQGGSIEQYF
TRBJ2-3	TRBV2	CASNPLAGVGSDTQYF
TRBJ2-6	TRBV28	CASSPGTGPGSGANVLTF